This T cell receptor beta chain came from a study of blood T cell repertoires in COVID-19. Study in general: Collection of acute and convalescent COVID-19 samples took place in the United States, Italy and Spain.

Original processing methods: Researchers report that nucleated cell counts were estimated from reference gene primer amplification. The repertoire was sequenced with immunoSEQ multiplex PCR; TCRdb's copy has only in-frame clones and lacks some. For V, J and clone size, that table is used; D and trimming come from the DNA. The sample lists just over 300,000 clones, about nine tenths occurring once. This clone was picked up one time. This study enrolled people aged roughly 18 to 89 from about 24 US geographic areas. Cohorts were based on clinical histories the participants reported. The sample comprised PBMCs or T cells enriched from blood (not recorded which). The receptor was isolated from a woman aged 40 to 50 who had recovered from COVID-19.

The CDR3 sequence is CASSQDAGLNNEQFF. The CDR3 DNA reads as TGCGCCAGCAGCCAAGATGCGGGACTAAACAATGAGCAGTTCTTC. V usage is TRBV4-3 and J usage is TRBJ2-1; 7 nucleotides match TRBD2. Germline trimming cut 0 bases from V and 5 bases from J; bases unmatched to any gene: 4. The CDR3 extends over 15 amino acids. Germline V gene lookup returns CDR1 LGHNA and CDR2 YSLEER.